This T cell receptor (beta chain) was sequenced for a study of OX40 agonist ivuxolimab in advanced cancers. Background on the study: Patients achieving partial responses numbered three: one hepatocellular carcinoma case and two cutaneous melanoma cases. Whole-study results and caveats: Patients with a partial response at 0.1-3.0 mg/kg had among the lowest clonal expansion.

The CDR3 is 16 residues long. Germline V gene data show CDR1 as SEHNR and CDR2 as FQNEAQ (reference sequence). Trimming at V came to 2 bases and at J to 0 bases, leaving 2 bases not matched to a gene. In the case of this clone: Its antigen is currently unknown.

Libraries were prepared by immunoSEQ multiplex PCR; TCRdb keeps only in-frame clonotypes and omits some of them. The sample holds approximately 58,000 clones, 91% seen once. This sequence was found in an adult with an advanced solid tumor such as melanoma, head and neck, liver or kidney cancer. The material sequenced was CD4+ or CD8+ T cells sorted from blood, taken in a trial of the OX40 agonist ivuxolimab. This chain uses TRBV7-9 with TRBJ1-3; 9 bases agree with TRBD1. The CDR3 nucleotides are TGTGCCAGCAGCTTAAGGACAGGGGTCTCTGGAAACACCATATATTTT. It translates to CASSLRTGVSGNTIYF.